This passage covers 9 T cell receptor beta chains from one sample sequenced in a study of blood T cell repertoires in COVID-19 (dated by TCRdb to about 2020). Library preparation employed the immunoSEQ multiplex PCR assay. In TCRdb, the immuneACCESS table is reduced to in-frame sequences with V and J assigned. These tables do not hold every clone; where another copy was compared, an unresolved V gene accounts for under half, and the others remain unexplained. Present in this sample are about 290,000 clones, 85% of which were seen just once. Jointly, the top ten make up around 4% of the sample. Material for sequencing was peripheral blood. The receptors originated from a woman between 50 and 59 years old with active or convalescent COVID-19.

The chain joins TRBV2 to TRBJ2-7, with TRBD2 identical over 8 bases. The CDR3 is 12 amino acids. V dropped 8 bases and J dropped 5; count of bases not matched to a gene: 5. Per germline, CDR1 SNHLY and CDR2 FYNNEI. The CDR3 loop is CASLTSVNEQYF. The CDR3 DNA reads as TGTGCCAGCTTGACTAGCGTAAACGAGCAGTACTTC.

The rearrangement joins TRBV6-5 to TRBJ1-4; 7 bases map to TRBD1. Germline-derived CDR1 and CDR2 are MNHEY and SVGAGI. Trimming at V came to 6 bases and at J to 5 bases, leaving 9 bases not matched to a gene. The CDR3 extends over 15 amino acids. In DNA form, the CDR3 reads TGTGCCAGCAGCCCCACAGGGGACAGCAATGAAAAACTGTTTTTT. Translated: CASSPTGDSNEKLFF.

V usage is TRBV12-3 or TRBV12-4 and J usage is TRBJ1-5, with D unresolved. V was trimmed by 6 bases and J by 7 bases, leaving 13 bases between them. The CDR3 consists of 13 residues. CDR3: CASSRELGQPQHF. The DNA for the CDR3 is TGTGCCAGCAGCCGGGAGCTCGGCCAGCCCCAGCATTTT.

The chain links TRBV19 to TRBJ2-7, with 9 positions matching TRBD1. The germline gives CDR1 LNHDA, CDR2 SQIVND (reference sequence). The J segment lost 3 bases and the V segment lost 6 bases, leaving 6 bases of the junction unmatched. This CDR3 has 14 amino acids. This CDR3 reads CASSSDRGGYEQYF. The CDR3 nucleotides read TGTGCCAGTAGCTCAGACAGGGGGGGCTACGAGCAGTACTTC.

Only a few counts were recorded for this clone. This chain connects TRBV7-6 to TRBJ2-7; D is possibly TRBD2 (5 bases). Germline loops: CDR1 SGHVS, CDR2 FNYEAQ. Trimming shortened V by 4 bases and J by 3 bases, and 25 bases separated the two germline ends. The CDR3 is 18 amino acids. The CDR3 DNA sequence: TGTGCCAGCAGCTCGTCTACGGGGAATAGTTTCGAGGGCTACGAGCAGTACTTC. The encoded protein is CASSSSTGNSFEGYEQYF.

The rearrangement uses TRBV3-1 (or the pseudogene TRBV3-2) and TRBJ1-3; tentative D call: TRBD1 (5 bases). The CDR3 has 14 amino acids. The germline V and J ends were trimmed by 1 base and 4 bases, with 8 bases remaining between them. Germline V lookup: CDR1 LGHDT, CDR2 YNNKEL (reference sequence). CDR3 protein: CASSQAGYGNTIYF. The DNA of the CDR3 is TGTGCCAGCAGCCAAGCAGGGTACGGAAACACCATATATTTT.

The chain employs TRBV19 and TRBJ2-1; D is ambiguous. This CDR3 is 15 amino acids long. The germline V and J ends were trimmed by 5 bases and 2 bases, with 13 bases remaining between them. The germline gives CDR1 LNHDA, CDR2 SQIVND (reference sequence). CDR3 amino acids: CASSVSSSTYNEQFF. The CDR3, as DNA: TGTGCCAGTAGTGTCTCCTCCTCTACCTACAATGAGCAGTTCTTC.

The chain combines TRBV5-1 with TRBJ2-7, with a weak D call TRBD2 (5 bases). In germline, CDR1 is SGHRS, CDR2 YFSETQ. V shed 4 bases and J shed 4 bases, with 6 bases lying between them. The CDR3 runs to 11 residues. Written as DNA, the CDR3 is TGCGCCAGCAGCCCGGGGTACGAGCAGTACTTC. It translates to CASSPGYEQYF.

The chain has TRBV2 and TRBJ1-2, with D hard to call. Germline-derived CDR1 and CDR2 are SNHLY and FYNNEI. The CDR3 has 13 amino acids. V shed 4 bases and J shed 14 bases, with 20 bases lying between them. CDR3 DNA sequence: TGTGCCAGCAGTGGCCCCGCCTCAAGCCCTTATACCTTC. Translated: CASSGPASSPYTF.